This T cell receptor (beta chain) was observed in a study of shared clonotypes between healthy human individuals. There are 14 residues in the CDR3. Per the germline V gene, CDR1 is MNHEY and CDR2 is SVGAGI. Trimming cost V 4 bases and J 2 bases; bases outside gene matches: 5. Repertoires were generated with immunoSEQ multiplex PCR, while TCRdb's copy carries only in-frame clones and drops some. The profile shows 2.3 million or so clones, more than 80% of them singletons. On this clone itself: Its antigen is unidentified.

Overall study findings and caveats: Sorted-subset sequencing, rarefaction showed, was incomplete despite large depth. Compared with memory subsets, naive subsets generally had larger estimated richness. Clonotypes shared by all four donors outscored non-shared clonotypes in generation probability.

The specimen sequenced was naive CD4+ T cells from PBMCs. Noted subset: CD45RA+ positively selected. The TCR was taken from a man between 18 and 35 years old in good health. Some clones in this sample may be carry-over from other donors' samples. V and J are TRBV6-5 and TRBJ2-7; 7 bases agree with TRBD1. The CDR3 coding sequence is TGTGCCAGCAGTTCCCGGACAGGTCCCTACGAGCAGTACTTC. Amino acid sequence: CASSSRTGPYEQYF.